The 22 T cell receptor beta chains below were found in one sample sequenced in a study of identical twins. TCRdb processed the 5' RACE reads anew with MiXCR; each CDR3 protein has one entry. The sample has about 330,000 distinct CDR3 sequences; roughly an eighth are singletons. Separately, the same data were catalogued under a study of yellow fever vaccine responses in identical twins.

Source material: CD8+ T cells sorted from blood. All receptors come from a woman aged 18-30 years in good health.

This clonotype has just a few counts. The gene calls are TRBV2 and TRBJ1-2, with a tentative D call TRBD1 (5 bases). In germline, CDR1 is SNHLY, CDR2 FYNNEI. The CDR3 loop spans 14 amino acids. V shed 1 base and J shed 5 bases, with 11 bases lying between them. For the CDR3, the DNA is TGTGCCAGCAGTGAAGTTGACAGAGCATATGGCTACACCTTC. Translation gives CASSEVDRAYGYTF.

This clonotype was counted a few times. The V gene is TRBV12-5, the J gene TRBJ2-1; D remains unclear. Looked up from germline, CDR1 is LGHNT and CDR2 is FRNRAP. CDR3 length equals 14 residues. V gave up 1 base and J gave up 4 bases, with 8 bases separating them. CDR3 bases: TGTGCTAGTGGTTTGGGAGGACGGTACAATGAGCAGTTCTTC. Translated, it gives CASGLGGRYNEQFF.

This clonotype came up a few times. A read error may account for a junction end that differs from germline. This chain links TRBV7-2 with TRBJ1-2; D uncertain. The CDR3 has 13 residues. CDR1 is SGHTA, CDR2 FQGNSA, per germline. CDR3 DNA: TGTGCCAGCAGCTGGGGAACTAACTATGGCTGCACCTTC. Translated: CASSWGTNYGCTF.

This clonotype was seen only a few times. This chain links TRBV6-4 with TRBJ2-1; D is ambiguous. Germline V CDR1 and CDR2: MRHNA, SNTAGT. The V end was cut by 0 bases, the J end by 0 bases, with 12 bases between. This CDR3 region has 17 residues. This CDR3 is CASSDSIYRHSYNEQFF. DNA for the CDR3: TGTGCCAGCAGTGACTCGATTTACCGACACTCCTACAATGAGCAGTTCTTC.

The chain joins TRBV7-9 to TRBJ2-1; either TRBD1 or TRBD2 may fit D (5 bases each). The V end lost 1 base, the J end lost 7 bases, and 11 bases lay between the germline ends. This CDR3 contains 14 residues. Germline V CDR1 and CDR2: SEHNR, FQNEAQ (reference sequence). CDR3 loop: CASSLGGMTNEQFF. CDR3 DNA: TGTGCCAGCAGCTTAGGGGGGATGACAAATGAGCAGTTCTTC.

This clonotype was seen a handful of times. The chain joins TRBV3-1 to TRBJ2-1, with D possibly being TRBD1 (5 bases). Germline CDR1 LGHDT, CDR2 YNNKEL (reference sequence). Trimming left V 8 bases short and J 5 bases short, with 7 bases between. The CDR3 spans 11 residues. This chain's CDR3 is CASQGHNEQFF. The CDR3 DNA is TGTGCCAGCCAGGGCCACAATGAGCAGTTCTTC.

This chain uses TRBV7-6 with TRBJ2-7, with 11 bases matching TRBD2. V lost 5 bases and J lost 2; bases outside the gene matches: 14. The length of the CDR3 is 18 residues. The V gene's germline CDR1 is SGHVS and CDR2 FNYEAQ. The CDR3 DNA reads as TGTGCCAGCAGCAAACTAGCGGGAGACCCTAACCCCCCCTACGAGCAGTACTTC. The encoded protein is CASSKLAGDPNPPYEQYF. Full variable domain (outside the CDR3, taken from reference TRBV7-6 and TRBJ2-7): GAGVSQSPRYKVTKRGQDVALRCDPISGHVSLYWYRQALGQGPEFLTYFNYEAQQDKSGLPNDRFSAERPEGSISTLTIQRTEQRDSAMYRCASSKLAGDPNPPYEQYFGPGTRLTVT.

The rearrangement joins TRBV20-1 to TRBJ1-1; D unclear. Germline CDR1 is DFQATT and CDR2 is SNEGSKA (reference sequence). This CDR3 contains 12 residues. V dropped 7 bases and J dropped 3 bases, with 12 bases sitting between them. The CDR3 here is CSVRATDTEAFF. CDR3 sequence (DNA): TGCAGTGTCCGTGCGACGGACACTGAAGCTTTCTTT.

This clonotype was picked up many times. J is TRBJ2-1 and V is TRBV5-1; no clear D. This CDR3 is built from 14 residues. Trimming cost V 0 bases and J 4 bases, with 8 bases left between them. Germline assignment: CDR1 SGHRS and CDR2 YFSETQ. CDR3 DNA: TGCGCCAGCAGCTTGGGCCCGAATTACAATGAGCAGTTCTTC. Protein sequence: CASSLGPNYNEQFF.

J is TRBJ2-3 and V is TRBV3-1, with 10 bases that match TRBD2. The CDR3 sequence is 17 residues long. Losses at the gene ends were 0 bases for V and 5 bases for J; bases not matched to a gene: 8. Germline loops: CDR1 LGHDT, CDR2 YNNKEL (reference sequence). The CDR3 sequence is CASSQDLLAGDIDTQYF. CDR3 coding DNA: TGTGCCAGCAGCCAAGACTTGCTAGCGGGAGATATAGATACGCAGTATTTT.

The J gene is TRBJ2-1, the V gene TRBV11-2, with D tentatively TRBD2 (5 bases). Germline V gene data show CDR1 as SGHAT and CDR2 as FQNNGV. V dropped 7 bases and J dropped 1 base, with 14 bases sitting between them. The CDR3 spans 15 residues. DNA of the CDR3: TGTGCCAGCACTCCAGGTCTAGCTTCCTACAATGAGCAGTTCTTC. As protein: CASTPGLASYNEQFF.

This clonotype appeared a few times. As DNA, the CDR3 is TGTGCCAGCACTTCTCAGAACACTGAAGCTTTCTTT. Protein sequence: CASTSQNTEAFF. The chain combines TRBV2 with TRBJ1-1; D is unresolved. Germline V gene data show CDR1 as SNHLY and CDR2 as FYNNEI. CDR3 length: 12 amino acids. V gave up 7 bases and J gave up 1 base, with 7 bases separating them.

This clonotype was detected ten times or more. This chain connects TRBV24-1 to TRBJ2-7, with 10 bases matching TRBD1. The germline gives CDR1 KGHDR, CDR2 SFDVKD. CDR3 size: 16 residues. Trimming removed 3 bases from V and 3 bases from J; junction bases left unmatched: 7. This CDR3 reads CATSDPPRTGGYEQYF. The CDR3 nucleotides read TGTGCCACCAGTGATCCACCAAGGACAGGGGGCTACGAGCAGTACTTC.

In this sample, this clonotype turned up once. This sequence joins TRBV6-1 and TRBJ2-5, with 7 bases identical to TRBD1. V shed 5 bases, J shed 3 bases, and the junction held 9 bases outside the gene matches. The CDR3 runs 15 residues. The V gene's germline CDR1 is MNHNS and CDR2 SASEGT. The CDR3, as DNA: TGTGCCAGCAGTACGTCCGGGACAGCCAAAGAGACCCAGTACTTC. It translates to CASSTSGTAKETQYF.

This clonotype was detected a few times. This chain connects TRBV12-3 or TRBV12-4 to TRBJ1-4; D ambiguous. V was trimmed by 3 bases and J by 16 bases, leaving 12 bases between them. This CDR3 contains 11 residues. The CDR3 here is CASSLGKGKFF. The CDR3 nucleotides read TGTGCCAGCAGTTTGGGAAAGGGAAAGTTTTTT.

This clonotype was counted many times. The J gene is TRBJ1-1, the V gene TRBV12-3 or TRBV12-4, with TRBD1 matching 7 bases. The trim removed 5 bases at V and 6 bases at J, leaving 9 bases unmatched. The CDR3 is made up of 14 amino acids. Here the CDR3 DNA reads TGTGCCAGCAGTCCCGGGACAGCCGGGTCTGAAGCTTTCTTT. Translation: CASSPGTAGSEAFF.

This clonotype appeared many times. The J gene is TRBJ2-5, the V gene TRBV4-1, with D maybe TRBD1 (5 bases). This CDR3 spans 15 amino acids. V lost 3 bases to trimming and J lost 0 bases, with 11 bases between them. The germline CDR1 and CDR2 sequences are MGHRA and YSYEKL. CDR3 loop: CASSHSHRNQETQYF. The CDR3 DNA reads as TGCGCCAGCAGCCACTCACACAGGAACCAAGAGACCCAGTACTTC.

V usage is TRBV24-1 and J usage is TRBJ2-1; TRBD1 aligns across 8 bases. The trim removed 1 base at V and 7 bases at J, leaving 11 bases unmatched. The CDR3 is 17 amino acids. CDR1 and CDR2 (germline): KGHDR, SFDVKD. As DNA, the CDR3 is TGTGCCACCAGTGATTTCACGACAGGGGTCAGCGGGAATGAGCAGTTCTTC. The encoded protein is CATSDFTTGVSGNEQFF.

The chain has TRBV13 and TRBJ1-1, with 7 bases that match TRBD1. V shed 1 base, J shed 7 bases, and the junction held 6 bases outside the gene matches. Germline lookup yields CDR1 PRHDT and CDR2 FYEKMQ (reference sequence). This CDR3 has 14 residues. Written as DNA, the CDR3 is TGTGCCAGCAGCTTAGTAAGGGGGCTGAGTGAAGCTTTCTTT. Residues: CASSLVRGLSEAFF. Full variable domain (rest looked up from reference TRBV13 and TRBJ1-1): AAGVIQSPRHLIKEKRETATLKCYPIPRHDTVYWYQQGPGQDPQFLISFYEKMQSDKGSIPDRFSAQQFSDYHSELNMSSLELGDSALYFCASSLVRGLSEAFFGQGTRLTVV.

This clonotype has more than one count but fewer than ten. The J gene is TRBJ2-7, the V gene TRBV7-8, with a weak D call TRBD1 (6 bases). Germline CDR1 is SGHVS and CDR2 is FQNEAQ. Trimming shortened V by 3 bases and J by 4 bases, and 10 bases separated the two germline ends. This CDR3 spans 13 amino acids. The DNA for the CDR3 is TGTGCCAGCAGCTTCGGACAGCTATACGAGCAGTACTTC. It specifies CASSFGQLYEQYF.

The chain uses TRBV6-1 and TRBJ1-6, with D unclear. This CDR3 comprises 15 residues. V lost 6 bases and J 7 bases, leaving 16 bases between the germline ends. Germline V lookup: CDR1 MNHNS, CDR2 SASEGT. The CDR3 DNA reads as TGTGCCAGCAGCGCGGGATGGGCGCTGAATTCACCCCTCCACTTT. This gives the protein CASSAGWALNSPLHF.

This rearrangement joins TRBV7-9 to TRBJ1-2, with D perhaps matching TRBD1 (6 bases). The germline gives CDR1 SEHNR, CDR2 FQNEAQ (reference sequence). V dropped 3 bases and J dropped 8 bases, with 13 bases sitting between them. The CDR3 spans 13 residues. The CDR3 sequence: CASSFAGAEGYTF. The CDR3 DNA is TGTGCCAGCAGCTTTGCAGGGGCGGAGGGCTACACCTTC.